The 19 T cell receptor beta chains presented below share a single source sample, sequenced in a study of blood T cell repertoires in COVID-19. TCRdb keeps only in-frame clones here, not all; method: immunoSEQ multiplex PCR. Of fewer than 250,000 clones in the sample, 80% to 90% were seen once. The specimen sequenced was PBMCs or T cells enriched from blood (not recorded which). The source of these receptors is a woman aged 30 to 39 with acute COVID-19.

The chain is built from TRBV13 and TRBJ1-6; a possible D gene is TRBD1 (6 bases). Germline lookup yields CDR1 PRHDT and CDR2 FYEKMQ (reference sequence). Trimming shortened V by 7 bases and J by 6 bases, and 16 bases separated the two germline ends. CDR3 size: 15 residues. The CDR3 region has the DNA TGTGCCAGCAACCAACAGGGCCTTGTTAATTCACCCCTCCACTTT. This translates into CASNQQGLVNSPLHF.

This chain uses TRBV2 with TRBJ2-7; TRBD1 aligns across 10 bases. This CDR3 is 13 amino acids long. Per germline, CDR1 SNHLY and CDR2 FYNNEI. V shed 6 bases, J shed 3 bases, and the junction held 2 bases outside the gene matches. The CDR3 is CASRRDRGYEQYF. CDR3 in DNA: TGTGCCAGCAGAAGGGACAGGGGCTACGAGCAGTACTTC.

The genes are TRBV13 and TRBJ2-1; D is possibly TRBD1 (5 bases). V lost 1 base and J lost 5, with 9 bases in between. The CDR3 extends over 14 amino acids. Germline CDR1 is PRHDT and CDR2 is FYEKMQ (reference sequence). CDR3 sequence: CASSLEAGNNEQFF. CDR3 coding DNA: TGTGCCAGCAGCTTAGAAGCAGGGAACAATGAGCAGTTCTTC.

This chain connects TRBV11-2 to TRBJ1-2; TRBD1 aligns across 9 bases. V lost 1 base, J lost 6 bases, and 6 bases stayed unmatched. The CDR3 extends over 15 amino acids. Germline V gene data show CDR1 as SGHAT and CDR2 as FQNNGV. CDR3: CASSLGTGGANGYTF. The CDR3 nucleotides are TGTGCCAGCAGCTTAGGAACAGGGGGCGCAAATGGCTACACCTTC.

V and J are TRBV18 and TRBJ1-5; 9 nucleotides match TRBD1. The CDR3 sequence is 16 residues long. Trimming took 6 bases from V and 6 from J; bases not matched to a gene: 12. CDR1 and CDR2 (germline): KGHSH, LQKENI. CDR3 amino acids: CASSPVSGTGIQPQHF. The CDR3 region has the DNA TGTGCCAGCTCTCCCGTTTCTGGGACAGGGATTCAGCCCCAGCATTTT.

The V gene is TRBV6-1, the J gene TRBJ2-7; D not certain. This CDR3 comprises 13 residues. V lost 3 bases, J lost 0 bases, and 6 bases lay in between. CDR1 is MNHNS, CDR2 SASEGT, per germline. CDR3 amino acids: CASSDGDSYEQYF. Written as DNA, the CDR3 is TGTGCCAGCAGTGACGGAGACTCCTACGAGCAGTACTTC.

V is TRBV5-1 and J is TRBJ1-1; D uncertain. The CDR3 sequence is 13 residues long. Trimming took off 3 bases at V and 1 base at J, with 7 bases between the two ends. Germline V gene lookup returns CDR1 SGHRS and CDR2 YFSETQ. Written as DNA, the CDR3 is TGCGCCAGCAGCTCCACAGAGAACACTGAAGCTTTCTTT. Translation gives CASSSTENTEAFF.

The chain is built from TRBV2 and TRBJ1-6, with D possibly TRBD1 on 5 matching bases. CDR3 length equals 13 residues. V lost 11 bases, J lost 4 bases, and 12 bases lay in between. Germline V CDR1 and CDR2: SNHLY, FYNNEI. Here the CDR3 reads CALGGLYNSPLHF. CDR3 DNA: TGTGCCCTTGGGGGACTTTATAATTCACCCCTCCACTTT.

This chain connects TRBV27 to TRBJ2-3, with 7 bases identical to TRBD1. Germline V lookup: CDR1 MNHEY, CDR2 SMNVEV (reference sequence). This CDR3 comprises 13 residues. V trimming: 7 bases; J trimming: 13 bases; junction bases outside the gene matches: 14. CDR3 sequence reads: CASTLTGTERKYF. CDR3 nucleotides: TGTGCCAGCACCCTCACCGGGACAGAGAGAAAGTATTTT.

J is TRBJ2-1 and V is TRBV9; the D gene is possibly TRBD2 (6 bases). The V gene's germline CDR1 is SGDLS and CDR2 YYNGEE. Trimming left V 4 bases short and J 2 bases short, with 13 bases between. The CDR3 runs 15 residues. The CDR3 sequence: CASSMGGGTYNEQFF. In DNA, the CDR3 is TGTGCCAGCAGCATGGGGGGTGGGACCTACAATGAGCAGTTCTTC.

This chain links TRBV27 with TRBJ1-2; TRBD1 matches 7 bases. V shed 5 bases, J shed 7 bases, and the junction held 13 bases outside the gene matches. Germline loops: CDR1 MNHEY, CDR2 SMNVEV (reference sequence). This CDR3 region has 15 residues. The CDR3 sequence: CASSPTLTGRVGYTF. The CDR3 nucleotides are TGTGCCAGCAGTCCCACCCTGACAGGGCGGGTTGGCTACACCTTC.

The V call is TRBV5-4, the J call TRBJ1-1; D is possibly TRBD1 (6 bases). Germline V CDR1 and CDR2: SGHNT, YYREEE (reference sequence). The CDR3 extends over 19 amino acids. V gave up 0 bases and J gave up 3 bases, with 24 bases separating them. This CDR3 reads CASSLGGTRDINLDTEAFF. The CDR3 DNA sequence: TGTGCCAGCAGCTTGGGAGGGACCCGGGACATCAACCTGGACACTGAAGCTTTCTTT. The full variable domain, rest sourced from reference TRBV5-4 and TRBJ1-1, is ETGVTQSPTHLIKTRGQQVTLRCSSQSGHNTVSWYQQALGQGPQFIFQYYREEENGRGNFPPRFSGLQFPNYSSELNVNALELDDSALYLCASSLGGTRDINLDTEAFFGQGTRLTVV.

This rearrangement joins TRBV7-6 to TRBJ1-1, with D possibly matching TRBD1 (6 bases). This CDR3 contains 14 residues. Trimming removed 5 bases at V and 5 bases at J, with 15 bases between. Germline lookup yields CDR1 SGHVS and CDR2 FNYEAQ. The CDR3 protein is CASSTAGTSTEAFF. In DNA, the CDR3 is TGTGCCAGCAGCACTGCCGGGACATCAACTGAAGCTTTCTTT.

The chain couples TRBV29-1 to TRBJ2-4; D is unclear. Looked up from germline, CDR1 is SQVTM and CDR2 is ANQGSEA. The CDR3 is 14 residues long. Trimming shortened V by 3 bases and J by 5 bases, and 14 bases separated the two germline ends. The CDR3 nucleotides read TGCAGCGTTGATTCTGGGCAAAATGAAAACATTCAGTACTTC. Its protein product is CSVDSGQNENIQYF.

This clone appeared a single time. The V call is TRBV7-2, the J call TRBJ2-1; 8 bases line up with TRBD2. The CDR3 loop spans 15 amino acids. V lost 5 bases and J lost 7; bases outside the gene matches: 10. Germline V lookup: CDR1 SGHTA, CDR2 FQGNSA. The CDR3 DNA follows: TGTGCCAGCAGCGCACCAGCGGGGGTGGCGAATGAGCAGTTCTTC. As protein: CASSAPAGVANEQFF.

The CDR3, as DNA: TGCGCCAGCAGCCAAGATAAGGAGGGTGCAGGGGAGACCCAGTACTTC. As protein: CASSQDKEGAGETQYF. The chain recombines TRBV4-3 with TRBJ2-5; maybe TRBD2 (6 bases). CDR1 is LGHNA and CDR2 is YSLEER in the germline V gene. The CDR3 totals 16 residues. The ends were cut back, 0 bases at V and 5 bases at J, with 16 bases in the middle.

V usage is TRBV4-3 and J usage is TRBJ2-7, with D maybe TRBD1 (6 bases). V lost 4 bases to trimming and J lost 5 bases, with 15 bases between them. Germline values: CDR1 LGHNA, CDR2 YSLEER. This CDR3 comprises 14 residues. Here the CDR3 reads CASSPVGQIHEQYF. The CDR3, as DNA: TGCGCCAGCAGCCCCGTGGGACAAATCCACGAGCAGTACTTC.

The chain has TRBV6-1 and TRBJ2-1, with 9 bases fitting TRBD2. The CDR3 runs 16 residues. CDR1 is MNHNS and CDR2 is SASEGT in the germline V gene. Germline trimming cut 1 base from V and 0 bases from J; bases unmatched to any gene: 1. The DNA of the CDR3 is TGTGCCAGCAGTGAAGTAGCGGGGGTCTCCTACAATGAGCAGTTCTTC. This translates into CASSEVAGVSYNEQFF.

The CDR3 DNA sequence: TGTGCCAGCAGCCTCGCACCGGGGACTGAAGCTTTCTTT. Translating it yields CASSLAPGTEAFF. The chain joins TRBV12-3 or TRBV12-4 to TRBJ1-1; no reliable D call. This CDR3 region has 13 residues. V was trimmed by 6 bases and J by 5 bases, leaving 13 bases between them.